The clone carrying this T cell receptor beta chain showed up just once. The germline V gene encodes CDR1 MNHEY and CDR2 SVGAGI. With 2 bases removed from V and 6 bases from J, the gap between germline ends came to 14 bases. This CDR3 is 15 amino acids long. Original data processing: Estimated nucleated cell counts came from reference gene primer amplification. Using immunoSEQ multiplex PCR, the repertoire was profiled, and TCRdb retains in-frame clones only, with some absent. V, J and clone size were drawn from that table, and D and trimming were deduced from the DNA. The sample lists around 350,000 clones, more than 85% occurring once. The sample comes from a study of blood T cell repertoires in COVID-19. The wider study: Both acute and convalescent COVID-19 samples were obtained from the United States, Italy and Spain. Sources were T cells, B-cell-depleted T cells, or PBMCs; the material itself was cDNA or gDNA.

The chain employs TRBV6-5 and TRBJ2-1; no definite D call. The sequenced sample consisted of peripheral blood. This TCR derives from a human donor in a cohort sampled during active COVID-19. The CDR3: CASSYGLGESNEQFF. The CDR3, as DNA: TGTGCCAGCAGTTACGGCCTAGGAGAATCCAATGAGCAGTTCTTC.